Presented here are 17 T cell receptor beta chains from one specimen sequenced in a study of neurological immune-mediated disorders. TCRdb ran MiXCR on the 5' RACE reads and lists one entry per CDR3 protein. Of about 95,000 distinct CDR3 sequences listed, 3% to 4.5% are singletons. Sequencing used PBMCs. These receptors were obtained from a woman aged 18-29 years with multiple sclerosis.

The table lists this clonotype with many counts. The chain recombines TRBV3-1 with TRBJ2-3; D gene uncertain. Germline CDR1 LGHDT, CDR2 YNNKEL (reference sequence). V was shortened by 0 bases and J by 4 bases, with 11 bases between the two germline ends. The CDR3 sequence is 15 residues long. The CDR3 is CASSQDRQVPDTQYF. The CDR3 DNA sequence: TGTGCCAGCAGCCAAGATAGGCAGGTCCCAGATACGCAGTATTTT.

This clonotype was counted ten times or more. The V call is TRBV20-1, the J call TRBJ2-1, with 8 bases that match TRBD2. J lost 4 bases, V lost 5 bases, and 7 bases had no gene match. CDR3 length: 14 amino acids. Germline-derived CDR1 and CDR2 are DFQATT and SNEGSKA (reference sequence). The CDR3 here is CSARRQREYNEQFF. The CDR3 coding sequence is TGCAGTGCTCGGCGACAGCGGGAGTACAATGAGCAGTTCTTC.

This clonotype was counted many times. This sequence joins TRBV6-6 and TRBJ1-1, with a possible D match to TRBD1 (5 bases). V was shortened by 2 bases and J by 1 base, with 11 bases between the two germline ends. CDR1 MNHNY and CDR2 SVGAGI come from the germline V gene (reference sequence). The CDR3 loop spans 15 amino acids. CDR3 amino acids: CASSYQGGGNTEAFF. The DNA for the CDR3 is TGTGCCAGCAGTTACCAGGGAGGAGGGAACACTGAAGCTTTCTTT.

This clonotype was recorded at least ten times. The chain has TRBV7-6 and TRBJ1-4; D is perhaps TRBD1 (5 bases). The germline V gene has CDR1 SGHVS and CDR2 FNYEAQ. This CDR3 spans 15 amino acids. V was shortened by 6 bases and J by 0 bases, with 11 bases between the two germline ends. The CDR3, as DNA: TGTGCCAGCAGTGCGACAGATCCAACTAATGAAAAACTGTTTTTT. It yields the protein CASSATDPTNEKLFF.

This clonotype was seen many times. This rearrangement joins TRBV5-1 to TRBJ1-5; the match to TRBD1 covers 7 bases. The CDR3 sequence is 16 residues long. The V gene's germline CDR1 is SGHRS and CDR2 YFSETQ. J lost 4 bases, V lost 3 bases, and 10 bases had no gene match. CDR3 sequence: CASSSVQGVDNQPQHF. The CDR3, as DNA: TGCGCCAGCAGCTCAGTTCAGGGGGTGGATAATCAGCCCCAGCATTTT.

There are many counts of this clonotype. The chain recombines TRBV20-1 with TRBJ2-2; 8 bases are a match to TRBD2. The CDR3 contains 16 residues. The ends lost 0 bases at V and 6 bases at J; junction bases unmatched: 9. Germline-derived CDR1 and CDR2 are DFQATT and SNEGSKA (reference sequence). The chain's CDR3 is CSARDPGLGLPGELFF. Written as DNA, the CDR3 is TGCAGTGCTAGAGATCCGGGACTAGGGCTACCCGGGGAGCTGTTTTTT.

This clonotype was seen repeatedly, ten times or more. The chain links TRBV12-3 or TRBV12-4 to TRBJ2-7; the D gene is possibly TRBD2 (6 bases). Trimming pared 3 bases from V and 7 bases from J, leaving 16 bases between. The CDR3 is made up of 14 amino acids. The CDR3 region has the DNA TGTGCCAGCAGTTTGACTAGGAGGGGCGGGGAGCAGTACTTC. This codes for CASSLTRRGGEQYF.

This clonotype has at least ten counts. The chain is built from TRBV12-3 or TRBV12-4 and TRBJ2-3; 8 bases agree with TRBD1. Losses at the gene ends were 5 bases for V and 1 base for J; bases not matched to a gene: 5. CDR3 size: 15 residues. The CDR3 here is CASSPDRGGTDTQYF. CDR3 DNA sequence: TGTGCCAGCAGTCCCGACAGGGGTGGCACAGATACGCAGTATTTT.

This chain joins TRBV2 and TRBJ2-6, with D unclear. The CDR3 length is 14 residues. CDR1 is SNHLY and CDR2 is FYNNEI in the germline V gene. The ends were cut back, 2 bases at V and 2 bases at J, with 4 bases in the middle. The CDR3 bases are TGTGCCAGCAGTGAATGGACTGGGGCCAACGTCCTGACTTTC. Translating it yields CASSEWTGANVLTF.

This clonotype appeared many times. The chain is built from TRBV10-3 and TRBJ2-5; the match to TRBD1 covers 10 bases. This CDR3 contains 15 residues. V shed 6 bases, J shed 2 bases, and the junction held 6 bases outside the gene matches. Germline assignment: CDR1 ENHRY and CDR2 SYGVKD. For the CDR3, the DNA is TGTGCCATCAGGCGGGACAGGGGACCTCAAGAGACCCAGTACTTC. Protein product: CAIRRDRGPQETQYF.

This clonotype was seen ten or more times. The CDR3: CASSPRTGTYEQYF. CDR3 nucleotides: TGTGCCAGCAGTCCGCGGACAGGGACCTACGAGCAGTACTTC. The rearrangement links TRBV12-3 or TRBV12-4 to TRBJ2-7; 8 bases align to TRBD1. The CDR3 runs 14 residues. V shed 5 bases, J shed 2 bases, and the junction held 5 bases outside the gene matches.

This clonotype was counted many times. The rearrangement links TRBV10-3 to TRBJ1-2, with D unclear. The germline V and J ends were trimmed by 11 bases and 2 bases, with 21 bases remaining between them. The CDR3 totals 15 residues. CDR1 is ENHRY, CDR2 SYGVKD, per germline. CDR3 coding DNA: TGTGCCGTTGTAGAAGCCCTACAATCCAACTATGGCTACACCTTC. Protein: CAVVEALQSNYGYTF.

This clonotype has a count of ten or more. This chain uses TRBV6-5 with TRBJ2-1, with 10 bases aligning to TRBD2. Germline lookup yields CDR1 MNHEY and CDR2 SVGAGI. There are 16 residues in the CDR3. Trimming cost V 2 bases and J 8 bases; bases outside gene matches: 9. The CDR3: CASSYVTSGEGYEQFF. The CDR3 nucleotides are TGTGCCAGCAGTTACGTTACTAGCGGGGAGGGGTATGAGCAGTTCTTC.

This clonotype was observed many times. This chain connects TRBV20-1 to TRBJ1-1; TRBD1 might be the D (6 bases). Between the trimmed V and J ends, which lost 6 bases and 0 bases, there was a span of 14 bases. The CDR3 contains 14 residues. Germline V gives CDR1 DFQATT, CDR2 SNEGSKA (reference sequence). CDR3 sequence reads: CSAKRGALNTEAFF. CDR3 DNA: TGCAGTGCAAAACGGGGGGCTCTGAACACTGAAGCTTTCTTT.

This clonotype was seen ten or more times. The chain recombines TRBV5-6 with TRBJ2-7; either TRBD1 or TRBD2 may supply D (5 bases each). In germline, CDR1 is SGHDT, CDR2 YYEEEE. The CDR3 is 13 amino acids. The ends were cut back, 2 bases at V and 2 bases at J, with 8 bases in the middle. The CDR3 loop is CASSFGAAYEQYF. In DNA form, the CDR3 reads TGTGCCAGCAGCTTCGGGGCTGCCTACGAGCAGTACTTC.

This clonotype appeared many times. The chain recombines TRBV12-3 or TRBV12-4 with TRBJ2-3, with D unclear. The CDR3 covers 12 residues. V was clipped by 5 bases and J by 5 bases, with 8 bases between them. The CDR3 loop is CASSLMGDTQYF. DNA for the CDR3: TGTGCCAGCAGTCTTATGGGAGATACGCAGTATTTT.

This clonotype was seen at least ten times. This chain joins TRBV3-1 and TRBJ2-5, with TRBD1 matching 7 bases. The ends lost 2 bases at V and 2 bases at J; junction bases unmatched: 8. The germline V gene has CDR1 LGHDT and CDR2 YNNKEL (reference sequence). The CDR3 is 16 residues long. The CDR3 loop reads CASSQLTSGGQETQYF. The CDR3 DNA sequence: TGTGCCAGCAGCCAATTAACCTCAGGGGGTCAAGAGACCCAGTACTTC.